The 7 T cell receptor beta chains presented below share a single source sample, sequenced in a study of spatial heterogeneity in lung cancer. TCRdb independently ran MiXCR on the 5' RACE reads; one entry per CDR3 protein. The sample includes some 41,000 distinct CDR3 sequences, approximately 6.5% of them seen just once. Sample time point: sample taken at primary tumor resection. Frozen PBMC, nontumor lung or tumor provided whole RNA, which was sequenced unsorted. Sequenced material: PBMCs, taken at surgery. The receptor set was obtained from a female donor with early-stage non-small cell lung cancer.

The chain combines TRBV7-9 with TRBJ1-4; TRBD1 matches 8 bases. Trimming cost V 7 bases and J 3 bases; bases outside gene matches: 1. The length of the CDR3 is 13 residues. Germline V lookup: CDR1 SEHNR, CDR2 FQNEAQ (reference sequence). For the CDR3, the DNA is TGTGCCAGCACCAGGGGGCCTAATGAAAAACTGTTTTTT. Translating it yields CASTRGPNEKLFF.

In its sample, this clonotype was seen many times. This chain links TRBV28 with TRBJ1-2, with D possibly TRBD1 on 5 matching bases. Trimming cost V 6 bases and J 2 bases, with 16 bases left between them. This CDR3 is built from 15 residues. CDR1 and CDR2 (germline): MDHEN, SYDVKM. CDR3 DNA sequence: TGTGCCAGCAGCGCCGGGACCCGGGGGAACTATGGCTACACCTTC. Translating gives CASSAGTRGNYGYTF.

Many counts were recorded for this clonotype. The chain uses TRBV7-2 and TRBJ1-1; TRBD1 agrees at 7 bases. The CDR3 runs to 13 residues. CDR1 SGHTA and CDR2 FQGNSA come from the germline V gene. Unmatched junction bases numbered 1, after V lost 6 bases and J lost 0 bases. This CDR3 is CASRGQMNTEAFF. The CDR3, as DNA: TGTGCCAGCAGGGGACAGATGAACACTGAAGCTTTCTTT.

This clonotype was seen a few times. The chain employs TRBV5-6 and TRBJ1-1, with D possibly TRBD1 on 5 matching bases. Trimming pared 5 bases from V and 7 bases from J, leaving 27 bases between. Germline V gene lookup returns CDR1 SGHDT and CDR2 YYEEEE. The CDR3 is 17 amino acids. The CDR3 here is CASSFRGTNGDRLEAFF. Written as DNA, the CDR3 is TGTGCCAGCAGTTTCCGAGGGACCAACGGGGATCGCCTTGAAGCTTTCTTT.

This clonotype was seen only a few times. The J gene is TRBJ1-2, the V gene TRBV12-3 or TRBV12-4, with 9 bases matching TRBD1. J lost 3 bases, V lost 8 bases, and 22 bases had no gene match. This CDR3 region has 19 residues. The CDR3 DNA reads TGTGCCAGCGCCAATTCCCTCTACACCGGACAGGGGTCGGACTATGGCTACACCTTC. Residues: CASANSLYTGQGSDYGYTF.

This clonotype was detected only a few times. The V gene is TRBV7-2, the J gene TRBJ2-7; TRBD1 matches at 7 bases. V was clipped by 2 bases and J by 6 bases; unmatched bases: 4. The germline V gene encodes CDR1 SGHTA and CDR2 FQGNSA. CDR3 length equals 13 residues. The chain's CDR3 is CASSLTTGREQYF. The CDR3 DNA sequence: TGTGCCAGCAGCTTAACGACAGGGCGCGAGCAGTACTTC.

This clonotype came up many times. The CDR3 here is CASSWQRGSAGELFF. The CDR3 coding sequence is TGTGCCAGCAGTTGGCAGCGGGGGTCGGCCGGGGAGCTGTTTTTT. The chain carries TRBV12-3 or TRBV12-4 and TRBJ2-2; TRBD2 aligns across 8 bases. Trimming removed 4 bases from V and 6 bases from J; junction bases left unmatched: 7. The CDR3 has 15 residues.